The T cell receptor (beta chain) described here comes from a study of metastatic and nonmetastatic thyroid tumors. Study overall: Comparative analysis of repertoires was undertaken across blood and tumor or nodule tissue obtained from malignant and benign thyroid patients.

TCRdb re-called clones via MiXCR from the PCR reads. The sample gives approximately 17,000 clones, under 35% of which show up once; roughly a sixth is in the top ten. Whole-study results and caveats: When malignant thyroid tumors were compared with benign nodules, TCR beta diversity was reportedly significantly higher in the malignant tumors. This held in both blood and tumor samples.

With respect to this clone: What it recognizes is unknown.

This CDR3 contains 16 residues. Deletions cut 4 bases from V and 10 bases from J, with 22 bases between. Looked up from germline, CDR1 is SGHAT and CDR2 is FQNNGV. Thyroid surgery was preceded by no treatment in any patient. The V gene is TRBV11-2, the J gene TRBJ2-2; D unclear. Sequenced input: tumor tissue. The sequence came from a female donor with papillary thyroid cancer or a benign thyroid nodule (not recorded which). Some clones in this sample may be carry-over from other donors' samples. CDR3 DNA: TGTGCCAGCAGCTCCAGTGGCAGGTGGAACGCCGTGGAGCTGTTTTTT. Residues: CASSSSGRWNAVELFF. Filled out from reference TRBV11-2 and TRBJ2-2, the complete variable domain reads EAGVAQSPRYKIIEKRQSVAFWCNPISGHATLYWYQQILGQGPKLLIQFQNNGVVDDSQLPKDRFSAERLKGVDSTLKIQPAKLEDSAVYLCASSSSGRWNAVELFFGEGSRLTVL.